This TCR beta chain was recorded in a study of identical twins. Study-level results: Surplus twin overlap in beta out-of-frame sequences was less pronounced.

This clonotype was detected only a few times. Its antigen is as yet unknown. MiXCR, applied by TCRdb to the 5' RACE reads, yields one record per CDR3 protein. Of hundreds of thousands of distinct CDR3 sequences listed, 5.5% to 6.5% are singletons. The CDR3 has 14 residues. V gave up 4 bases and J gave up 5 bases; unmatched junction bases: 6. In germline, CDR1 is DFQATT, CDR2 SNEGSKA (reference sequence). This sequence originates from a man between 18 and 35 years old in good health. The chain uses TRBV20-1 and TRBJ2-5; 11 nucleotides match TRBD2. Material for sequencing was naive T cells sorted from blood. CDR3 amino acids: CSATLAGVSETQYF. Written as DNA, the CDR3 is TGCAGTGCTACACTAGCGGGAGTATCCGAGACCCAGTACTTC.